This T cell receptor beta chain was documented in a study of shared clonotypes between healthy human individuals. The CDR3 runs to 15 residues. V lost 6 bases, J lost 4 bases, and 16 bases lay in between. Per the germline V gene, CDR1 is SGHTA and CDR2 is FQGTGA. This clone has just a few counts. CD45RO-negative cells were positively selected for CCR7, leaving out terminally differentiated effector memory CD45RA+ cells. Generated by immunoSEQ multiplex PCR, the TCRdb table keeps only in-frame clones and is missing some. The sample has approximately 2,000,000 clones, 90% to 95% seen once. The specimen was naive CD8+ T cells from PBMCs. This receptor was identified in a man younger than 30 in good health. Some clones in this sample may be carry-over from other donors' samples. The chain links TRBV7-3 to TRBJ2-1, with D perhaps matching TRBD1 or TRBD2 (5 bases each). The DNA of the CDR3 is TGTGCCAGCAGTGGAGACGGGGCAGCATACAATGAGCAGTTCTTC. This encodes CASSGDGAAYNEQFF.